The 32 T cell receptor beta chains reported below all come from one sample, sequenced in a study of cytomegalovirus exposure and HLA in healthy donors. In the PCR, 60 Vbeta and 13 Jbeta primers were used. Method: immunoSEQ multiplex PCR; TCRdb's copy keeps in-frame clones and lacks some. The sample yields 190,000 or so clones, 80% seen once. What was sequenced was PBMCs. The source of these receptors is a boy younger than 18 in good health and CMV-seronegative.

The chain combines TRBV5-6 with TRBJ2-1; 7 bases match TRBD1. The V and J ends lost 0 bases and 8 bases, in that order; junction bases with no gene match: 5. Per germline, CDR1 SGHDT and CDR2 YYEEEE. The CDR3 loop spans 14 amino acids. CDR3 DNA sequence: TGTGCCAGCAGCTTGGAAGGGGGCGGCGATGAGCAGTTCTTC. It is translated as CASSLEGGGDEQFF.

Worth noting for this clone: Because the CDR3's place on the DNA is in doubt, the DNA is left out and the CDR3 is given as listed by TCRdb. This sequence joins TRBV5-4 and TRBJ1-1; the table's D call, TRBD1, was not checked against the DNA. Inclusive of both ends, the CDR3 amounts to 13 amino acids. Germline lookup yields CDR1 SGHNT and CDR2 YYREEE (reference sequence). The CDR3 reads CASSWGAGTETFF.

This chain uses TRBV19 with TRBJ2-7, with D possibly TRBD2 on 5 matching bases. The length of the CDR3 is 15 residues. The V gene's germline CDR1 is LNHDA and CDR2 SQIVND (reference sequence). Trimming cost V 5 bases and J 5 bases, with 19 bases left between them. This CDR3 reads CASSPRRGSGDEQYF. CDR3 nucleotide sequence: TGTGCCAGTAGTCCCCGGAGAGGGTCAGGCGACGAGCAGTACTTC.

The V gene is TRBV29-1, the J gene TRBJ2-6; TRBD1 agrees at 8 bases. Trimming took 2 bases from V and 4 from J; bases not matched to a gene: 4. Germline values: CDR1 SQVTM, CDR2 ANQGSEA. The CDR3 totals 15 residues. The CDR3 bases are TGCAGCGTTGAAACAGGGGGGTCGGGGGCCAACGTCCTGACTTTC. Protein product: CSVETGGSGANVLTF.

The chain links TRBV20-1 to TRBJ2-7; D gene uncertain. This CDR3 has 11 residues. Trimming pared 3 bases from V and 1 base from J, leaving 4 bases between. Germline V gene sequence: CDR1 DFQATT, CDR2 SNEGSKA (reference sequence). CDR3 sequence: CSASLSYEQYF. The CDR3 DNA reads as TGCAGTGCTAGCCTGTCCTACGAGCAGTACTTC.

This rearrangement joins TRBV19 to TRBJ2-3; TRBD2 matches at 7 bases. This CDR3 is built from 14 residues. Germline values: CDR1 LNHDA, CDR2 SQIVND (reference sequence). V trimming: 7 bases; J trimming: 0 bases; junction bases outside the gene matches: 4. The CDR3 reads CASNTLASTDTQYF. As DNA, the CDR3 is TGTGCCAGTAACACACTAGCGAGCACAGATACGCAGTATTTT.

The rearrangement links TRBV5-4 to TRBJ2-3; TRBD1 aligns across 10 bases. With V trimmed by 10 bases and J by 2 bases, 10 bases remained unmatched. The CDR3 is 15 residues long. Per the germline V gene, CDR1 is SGHNT and CDR2 is YYREEE (reference sequence). The CDR3 DNA follows: TGTGCCGGGGGTGGGACAGGGGTCAACACAGATACGCAGTATTTT. It yields the protein CAGGGTGVNTDTQYF.

This chain connects TRBV11-1 to TRBJ2-7; 10 bases fit TRBD1. Unmatched junction bases numbered 7, after V lost 2 bases and J lost 3 bases. Germline V gene sequence: CDR1 SGHAT, CDR2 FQDESV (reference sequence). This CDR3 is 16 amino acids long. The CDR3 protein is CASSLIGQGVRYEQYF. CDR3 coding DNA: TGTGCCAGCAGCTTAATCGGACAGGGGGTCCGCTACGAGCAGTACTTC.

The chain is built from TRBV7-8 and TRBJ2-1, with unresolved D. Per the germline V gene, CDR1 is SGHVS and CDR2 is FQNEAQ. V was clipped by 5 bases and J by 4 bases, with 18 bases between them. The CDR3 is 16 residues long. The CDR3 reads CASSQRTTAEYNEQFF. The DNA for the CDR3 is TGTGCCAGCAGCCAGCGCACGACTGCGGAGTACAATGAGCAGTTCTTC.

Only one count was recorded for this clone. In DNA form, the CDR3 reads TGCGCCAGCAGCCAGGCTTTGGGGGCTCATGGCTACACCTTC. This codes for CASSQALGAHGYTF. J is TRBJ1-2 and V is TRBV5-1; TRBD1 is a possible D gene (6 bases). The CDR3 is made up of 14 amino acids. CDR1 and CDR2 (germline): SGHRS, YFSETQ. Trimming removed 4 bases at V and 6 bases at J, with 16 bases between.

J is TRBJ1-5 and V is TRBV15, with no clear D. CDR1 LNHNV and CDR2 YYDKDF come from the germline V gene (reference sequence). V dropped 1 base and J dropped 0 bases, with 4 bases sitting between them. This CDR3 spans 14 amino acids. CDR3 coding DNA: TGTGCCACCAGCAGAGGAGGTAGCAATCAGCCCCAGCATTTT. Protein: CATSRGGSNQPQHF.

The CDR3 DNA is TGTGCCACCAGCAGGGGGGGGCGGAGGGGAGGTGCGGACGAGCAGTACTTC. Amino acid sequence: CATSRGGRRGGADEQYF. The genes are TRBV15 and TRBJ2-7; D might be TRBD2 (7 bases). The germline CDR1 and CDR2 sequences are LNHNV and YYDKDF (reference sequence). CDR3 length: 17 residues. The germline V and J ends were trimmed by 3 bases and 5 bases, with 23 bases remaining between them.

The CDR3 loop is CASSRKTGSHEQYF. The CDR3 DNA follows: TGTGCCAGCAGCCGAAAGACAGGGTCCCACGAGCAGTACTTC. J is TRBJ2-7 and V is TRBV6-6, with 7 positions matching TRBD1. Germline trimming cut 6 bases from V and 5 bases from J; bases unmatched to any gene: 10. The CDR3 spans 14 residues. Germline assignment: CDR1 MNHNY and CDR2 SVGAGI (reference sequence).

This chain connects TRBV20-1 to TRBJ1-1; D may be TRBD1 (5 bases). The germline gives CDR1 DFQATT, CDR2 SNEGSKA (reference sequence). The CDR3 runs 11 residues. The germline V and J ends were trimmed by 5 bases and 11 bases, with 15 bases remaining between them. CDR3: CSAPRAPEAFF. CDR3 coding DNA: TGCAGTGCTCCCAGGGCCCCAGAGGCTTTCTTT.

V and J are TRBV6-5 and TRBJ2-5, with TRBD2 matching over 7 bases. The V gene end was trimmed by 10 bases and the J gene end by 4 bases; junction bases not matched to a gene: 15. Germline CDR1 reads MNHEY; CDR2 reads SVGAGI. The CDR3 covers 15 residues. This CDR3 reads CATRRAGEAGETQYF. CDR3 DNA: TGTGCCACCCGCCGGGCGGGAGAAGCGGGAGAGACCCAGTACTTC.

This chain uses TRBV10-3 with TRBJ2-1; D is uncertain. V was trimmed by 3 bases and J by 0 bases, leaving 9 bases between them. The germline V gene has CDR1 ENHRY and CDR2 SYGVKD. This CDR3 comprises 15 residues. The chain's CDR3 is CAISEVRSSYNEQFF. The CDR3 DNA follows: TGTGCCATCAGTGAAGTACGGTCCTCCTACAATGAGCAGTTCTTC.

This clone was recorded once. The V gene is TRBV9, the J gene TRBJ2-3; D is uncertain. V was trimmed by 4 bases and J by 1 base, leaving 10 bases between them. This CDR3 spans 14 amino acids. The germline CDR1 and CDR2 sequences are SGDLS and YYNGEE. The CDR3 loop reads CASSTGSGTDTQYF. Written as DNA, the CDR3 is TGTGCCAGCAGCACTGGAAGCGGCACAGATACGCAGTATTTT.

CDR3 in DNA: TGTGCCAGCAGCTTAGTTGGGACTTGGAGCTCCTACAATGAGCAGTTCTTC. Translating it yields CASSLVGTWSSYNEQFF. This chain joins TRBV11-3 and TRBJ2-1; a weak D match, TRBD2 (6 bases). CDR3 length equals 17 residues. V was trimmed by 1 base and J by 0 bases, leaving 13 bases between them. CDR1 is SGHNT and CDR2 is YENEEA in the germline V gene.

The rearrangement joins TRBV7-9 to TRBJ2-5; 10 bases line up with TRBD2. The CDR3 runs 15 residues. Germline V gene sequence: CDR1 SEHNR, CDR2 FQNEAQ (reference sequence). The J segment lost 5 bases and the V segment lost 2 bases, leaving 5 bases of the junction unmatched. In DNA, the CDR3 is TGTGCCAGCAGCTTAAGGCTAGCGGGAGCGGAGACCCAGTACTTC. Translating it yields CASSLRLAGAETQYF.

This sequence joins TRBV5-1 and TRBJ1-4; a weak D match, TRBD1 (6 bases). V was pared by 1 base and J by 1 base, with 8 bases between. The CDR3 has 15 residues. Germline V gene sequence: CDR1 SGHRS, CDR2 YFSETQ. The CDR3 sequence: CASSLQGLTNEKLFF. The CDR3 region has the DNA TGCGCCAGCAGCTTGCAGGGGCTAACTAATGAAAAACTGTTTTTT. The full variable domain, in which reference TRBV5-1 and TRBJ1-4 provide the parts outside the CDR3, is KAGVTQTPRYLIKTRGQQVTLSCSPISGHRSVSWYQQTPGQGLQFLFEYFSETQRNKGNFPGRFSGRQFSNSRSEMNVSTLELGDSALYLCASSLQGLTNEKLFFGSGTQLSVL.

The rearrangement uses TRBV12-5 and TRBJ2-7; 14 bases map to TRBD2. Losses at the gene ends were 1 base for V and 2 bases for J; bases not matched to a gene: 1. The CDR3 has 16 residues. Germline V CDR1 and CDR2: LGHNT, FRNRAP. The CDR3 protein is CASGLGLAGGAYEQYF. DNA for the CDR3: TGTGCTAGTGGTTTGGGACTAGCGGGGGGGGCCTACGAGCAGTACTTC.

This chain links TRBV7-3 with TRBJ2-1; D is possibly TRBD2 (6 bases). Germline V gene lookup returns CDR1 SGHTA and CDR2 FQGTGA. The CDR3 totals 15 residues. Deletions cut 2 bases from V and 9 bases from J, with 17 bases between. The CDR3 protein is CASSLGTRYMSEQFF. CDR3 nucleotides: TGTGCCAGCAGCTTAGGGACTCGCTATATGAGTGAGCAGTTCTTC.

The chain uses TRBV5-6 and TRBJ1-1; D ambiguous. The V gene lost 2 bases and the J gene lost 1 base, with 6 bases spanning the gap. This CDR3 has 13 amino acids. From germline, CDR1 is SGHDT and CDR2 YYEEEE. The CDR3 region has the DNA TGTGCCAGCAGCTTCACAGAGAACACTGAAGCTTTCTTT. Translated, it gives CASSFTENTEAFF.

The J gene is TRBJ1-2, the V gene TRBV4-1, with D tentatively TRBD1 (5 bases). The CDR3 contains 15 residues. V gave up 1 base and J gave up 6 bases, with 15 bases separating them. The germline gives CDR1 MGHRA, CDR2 YSYEKL. In nucleotides, the CDR3 is TGCGCCAGCAGCCAAGTGGCAGACAGCCCGGATGGCTACACCTTC. Translated: CASSQVADSPDGYTF.

This sequence joins TRBV5-1 and TRBJ2-3; 8 nucleotides agree with TRBD1. Germline-derived CDR1 and CDR2 are SGHRS and YFSETQ. V was pared by 4 bases and J by 2 bases, with 6 bases of the junction left unmatched. This CDR3 has 15 amino acids. The CDR3 nucleotides read TGCGCCAGCAGCCCGGGACAGGTTTACACAGATACGCAGTATTTT. Protein product: CASSPGQVYTDTQYF.

The V gene is TRBV29-1, the J gene TRBJ2-7, with D possibly TRBD1 on 6 matching bases. Trimming removed 4 bases at V and 0 bases at J, with 10 bases between. The CDR3 runs to 13 residues. Germline V lookup: CDR1 SQVTM, CDR2 ANQGSEA. In DNA form, the CDR3 reads TGCAGCGTTGGGCAGGGGAACTCCTACGAGCAGTACTTC. Residues: CSVGQGNSYEQYF.

About this clone: A junction end diverges from the germline sequence, so it may reflect a read error. This rearrangement joins TRBV7-7 to TRBJ2-2; TRBD1 aligns across 8 bases. Germline CDR1 reads SSHAT; CDR2 reads FNYEAQ (reference sequence). CDR3 length: 16 residues. The CDR3 sequence: CASSWGTGPNTGELFF. The CDR3 DNA reads as TGTGCTAGCAGCTGGGGGACAGGCCCGAACACCGGGGAGCTGTTTTTT.

The rearrangement joins TRBV6-5 to TRBJ2-1, with D maybe TRBD2 (6 bases). From germline, CDR1 is MNHEY and CDR2 SVGAGI. Trimming removed 2 bases from V and 3 bases from J, with 11 bases in between. This CDR3 has 15 residues. CDR3 bases: TGTGCCAGCAGTTACGGTAGCGGAGTCTACAATGAGCAGTTCTTC. It yields the protein CASSYGSGVYNEQFF.

The rearrangement links TRBV19 to TRBJ1-1, with a tentative D call TRBD1 (6 bases). The CDR3 totals 14 residues. V lost 7 bases to trimming and J lost 5 bases, with 17 bases between them. Germline assignment: CDR1 LNHDA and CDR2 SQIVND (reference sequence). CDR3 residues: CASIGRGVRTEAFF. The CDR3 DNA reads as TGTGCCAGTATCGGGAGGGGGGTACGGACTGAAGCTTTCTTT.

V usage is TRBV5-4 and J usage is TRBJ2-7; D gene uncertain. V shed 5 bases and J shed 1 base, with 10 bases lying between them. The CDR3 extends over 13 amino acids. Germline V gives CDR1 SGHNT, CDR2 YYREEE (reference sequence). The CDR3 protein is CASSFLSSYEQYF. The DNA for the CDR3 is TGTGCCAGCAGTTTCCTGTCTTCCTACGAGCAGTACTTC.

The chain links TRBV27 to TRBJ2-6; 7 bases are a match to TRBD1. CDR3 size: 18 residues. Germline-derived CDR1 and CDR2 are MNHEY and SMNVEV (reference sequence). J lost 0 bases, V lost 5 bases, and 10 bases had no gene match. CDR3 region: CASSPGQVETSGANVLTF. For the CDR3, the DNA is TGTGCCAGCAGTCCAGGACAGGTCGAGACCTCTGGGGCCAACGTCCTGACTTTC.

The V gene is TRBV6-1, the J gene TRBJ2-2; D gene unclear. The DNA end is a closer match to TRBJ1-3, so the J assignment may be wrong. Germline V lookup: CDR1 MNHNS, CDR2 SASEGT. The CDR3 runs to 18 residues. The CDR3 region has the DNA TGTGCCAGCAGTGAAACTCCGTACAGCCAACACTCTGGAAACACCATATATTTT. Protein sequence: CASSETPYSQHSGNTIYF.